The next 17 T cell receptor beta chains were all read from a single sample in a study of blood T cells in healthy people across ages (dated by TCRdb to about 2015). Preparation of the library involved 5' RACE. The instrument given in TCRdb is Illumina HiSeq 2500. The second PCR ran for roughly 7 to 12 cycles and used a J-beta primer mix along with a sample-barcoded 5' primer. TCRdb took the public reads, trimmed them with fastp at Q25, ran MiXCR for clone calling and kept in-frame beta chains. Each entry is one CDR3 protein sequence, shown with its most common DNA and genes. This sample is represented by more than 1,400,000 distinct CDR3 sequences; around 39% of them were singletons. Together, the top ten hold roughly 8.2% of the sample. Material: blood. Source of these receptors: a woman aged 18-35 years in good health.

The chain joins TRBV7-2 to TRBJ2-5; D might be TRBD2 (7 bases). V lost 2 bases, J lost 1 base, and 11 bases lay in between. CDR1 and CDR2 from the germline V gene are SGHTA and FQGNSA. The CDR3 consists of 15 residues. CDR3 loop: CASSLNAGAQETQYF. In DNA, the CDR3 is TGTGCCAGCAGCTTAAACGCGGGGGCCCAAGAGACCCAGTACTTC.

The sample holds a few counts of this clonotype. This chain connects TRBV11-2 to TRBJ2-7; 7 bases are shared with TRBD2. The germline gives CDR1 SGHAT, CDR2 FQNNGV. Trimming at V came to 5 bases and at J to 4 bases, leaving 8 bases not matched to a gene. The CDR3 extends over 14 amino acids. Written as DNA, the CDR3 is TGTGCCAGCAGCATCGAGCCTAGCGGATACGAGCAGTACTTC. This gives the protein CASSIEPSGYEQYF.

The sample holds many counts of this clonotype. The chain has TRBV2 and TRBJ2-5; D call uncertain. This CDR3 has 11 residues. V lost 6 bases and J 5 bases, leaving 7 bases between the germline ends. CDR1 and CDR2 (germline): SNHLY, FYNNEI. The CDR3 region is CASRMGETQYF. The CDR3 DNA is TGTGCCAGCAGAATGGGGGAGACCCAGTACTTC.

The chain links TRBV4-1 to TRBJ1-4; D remains unclear. This CDR3 has 12 residues. V was cut by 5 bases and J by 5 bases, with 6 bases left in between. CDR1 is MGHRA and CDR2 is YSYEKL in the germline V gene. Here the CDR3 DNA reads TGCGCCAGCAGCGCCCGAAATGAAAAACTGTTTTTT. It yields the protein CASSARNEKLFF.

Comment on this clonotype: A read error is likely, as this CDR3 ends without the conserved phenylalanine or tryptophan. The chain employs TRBV27 and TRBJ1-2, with 7 bases matching TRBD1. This CDR3 is 14 amino acids long. Germline V CDR1 and CDR2: MNHEY, SMNVEV (reference sequence). The J segment lost 2 bases and the V segment lost 5 bases, leaving 5 bases of the junction unmatched. CDR3 in amino acids: CASSMTGINYGYTI. For the CDR3, the DNA is TGTGCCAGCAGTATGACAGGGATCAACTATGGCTACACCATC.

V and J are TRBV5-1 and TRBJ2-2; possibly TRBD2 for D (5 bases). Trimming took 7 bases from V and 1 from J, leaving 14 bases between them. The germline V gene has CDR1 SGHRS and CDR2 YFSETQ. This CDR3 is 15 amino acids long. CDR3 loop: CASGGLVVNTGELFF. CDR3 in DNA: TGCGCCAGCGGCGGGCTAGTAGTGAACACCGGGGAGCTGTTTTTT.

Here the CDR3 reads CASSPSWAGDTDTQYF. The CDR3 nucleotides are TGTGCCAGCAGCCCGTCGTGGGCGGGGGACACAGATACGCAGTATTTT. The V and J genes are TRBV5-5 and TRBJ2-3, with 7 bases fitting TRBD2. This CDR3 is 16 amino acids long. Germline lookup yields CDR1 SGHKS and CDR2 YYEKEE (reference sequence). The V segment lost 4 bases and the J segment 2 bases; nucleotides outside the gene matches: 10.

This clonotype was seen a single time. The CDR3 loop reads CAAQAGSYNEQYF. As DNA, the CDR3 is TGTGCCGCCCAAGCGGGGTCCTACAATGAGCAGTACTTC. The genes are TRBV10-3 and TRBJ2-7, with TRBD2 matching over 7 bases. With 11 bases clipped from V and 7 bases from J, the junction kept 14 bases outside the gene matches. The CDR3 loop spans 13 amino acids. Germline CDR1 is ENHRY and CDR2 is SYGVKD.

This chain links TRBV6-4 with TRBJ1-2; a possible D gene is TRBD1 (6 bases). The germline V and J ends were trimmed by 0 bases and 5 bases, with 19 bases remaining between them. The CDR3 runs 17 residues. Germline V CDR1 and CDR2: MRHNA, SNTAGT. CDR3 in amino acids: CASSDSHRVEGFYGYTF. The CDR3 nucleotides are TGTGCCAGCAGTGACTCGCACAGGGTCGAAGGTTTTTATGGCTACACCTTC.

This clonotype has just a few counts. The rearrangement joins TRBV2 to TRBJ2-7; D gene unclear. Between the trimmed V and J ends, which lost 3 bases and 9 bases, there was a span of 12 bases. Per germline, CDR1 SNHLY and CDR2 FYNNEI. The CDR3 runs 12 residues. The CDR3 loop is CASSDSPSVQYF. CDR3 nucleotide sequence: TGTGCCAGCAGTGACAGCCCTAGTGTGCAGTACTTC.

Remarks on this clonotype: Relative to the germline gene, one junction end is altered; a read error may explain this. The chain's CDR3 is CASPPGQAEYNEQFF. The CDR3 DNA sequence: TGTGCCAGCCCACCAGGACAGGCCGAATACAATGAGCAGTTCTTC. V gene TRBV18 combines with J gene TRBJ2-1; 7 bases map to TRBD1. Germline assignment: CDR1 KGHSH and CDR2 LQKENI. The CDR3 extends over 15 amino acids.

V gene TRBV20-1 combines with J gene TRBJ1-2; no definite D call. The V end lost 1 base, the J end lost 4 bases, and 19 bases lay between the germline ends. The CDR3 length is 16 residues. Germline V gives CDR1 DFQATT, CDR2 SNEGSKA (reference sequence). CDR3 sequence (DNA): TGCAGTGCTAGAGTCCCCAACCGGGGTTTGAGCTATGGCTACACCTTC. It translates to CSARVPNRGLSYGYTF.

The chain is built from TRBV4-1 and TRBJ2-3; no firm D call. V was cut by 1 base and J by 3 bases, with 8 bases left in between. Germline-derived CDR1 and CDR2 are MGHRA and YSYEKL. The CDR3 runs to 14 residues. The CDR3: CASSQVLVTDTQYF. The CDR3 DNA follows: TGCGCCAGCAGCCAAGTTCTGGTTACAGATACGCAGTATTTT.

This clonotype was counted between two and nine times. The chain links TRBV7-8 to TRBJ2-7, with 11 bases matching TRBD2. This CDR3 spans 15 amino acids. The ends lost 6 bases at V and 3 bases at J; junction bases unmatched: 7. Germline CDR1 is SGHVS and CDR2 is FQNEAQ. The CDR3 bases are TGTGCCAGCAGGGCGGGGACTAGCGGCTTCTACGAGCAGTACTTC. It translates to CASRAGTSGFYEQYF.

V and J are TRBV3-1 and TRBJ2-4; 7 positions match TRBD2. The J call may not be correct, given that the DNA end is closer to TRBJ2-5. This CDR3 is built from 15 residues. CDR1 is LGHDT, CDR2 YNNKEL, per germline (reference sequence). The CDR3 reads CASSQDGAAGETQYF. Here the CDR3 DNA reads TGTGCCAGCAGCCAAGATGGGGCAGCGGGGGAGACCCAGTACTTC.

At least ten counts were recorded for this clonotype. The rearrangement links TRBV4-1 to TRBJ2-7; D is undetermined. Germline CDR1 is MGHRA and CDR2 is YSYEKL. This CDR3 comprises 13 residues. V was cut by 4 bases and J by 1 base, with 8 bases left in between. CDR3 coding DNA: TGCGCCAGCAGCCCGGAAGGGTCCTACGAGCAGTACTTC. Residues: CASSPEGSYEQYF.

This clonotype was counted at least ten times. The chain is built from TRBV29-1 and TRBJ1-2, with D possibly matching TRBD1 (6 bases). The germline CDR1 and CDR2 sequences are SQVTM and ANQGSEA. Trimming stripped 4 bases from V and 0 bases from J, with 9 bases between. The CDR3 covers 13 residues. The CDR3 DNA reads TGCAGCGTTGTAGGACAGACTAACTATGGCTACACCTTC. Translating it yields CSVVGQTNYGYTF. Complete variable domain (other parts from reference TRBV29-1 and TRBJ1-2): SAVISQKPSRDICQRGTSLTIQCQVDSQVTMMFWYRQQPGQSLTLIATANQGSEATYESGFVIDKFPISRPNLTFSTLTVSNMSPEDSSIYLCSVVGQTNYGYTFGSGTRLTVV.